This T cell receptor (beta chain) was obtained from a study of T cells in tuberculosis. CDR3 size: 15 residues. Germline V gene data show CDR1 as SGHRS and CDR2 as YFSETQ. With V trimmed by 4 bases and J by 5 bases, 4 bases remained unmatched. Concerning this clone: Its target is unknown.

TCRdb keeps only in-frame clones here, not all; method: immunoSEQ multiplex PCR. The sample yields around 35,000 clones, around 93% seen once. Study results and limitations: Samples were chosen by availability of cryopreserved specimens.

The time point is: new active TB diagnosis, blood taken before or within 7 days of starting treatment. Sample: PBMCs, taken at tuberculosis diagnosis. This chain joins TRBV5-1 and TRBJ1-4; 11 bases align to TRBD1. The clonotype comes from an adult with tuberculosis. CDR3 DNA sequence: TGCGCCAGCAGCACCTGGACAGGGGGCAATGAAAAACTGTTTTTT. Protein product: CASSTWTGGNEKLFF.